Listed here are 10 T cell receptor beta chains from one sample, sequenced in a study of cytomegalovirus exposure and HLA in healthy donors. PCR was performed using 60 Vbeta and 13 Jbeta primers. Clones were sequenced by immunoSEQ multiplex PCR, and TCRdb holds only the in-frame ones, with some missing. The sample holds tens of thousands of clones. Sequenced material: PBMCs. Every receptor here comes from a female donor in good health and CMV-seropositive.

The chain links TRBV5-1 to TRBJ1-1; D may be TRBD1 (5 bases). The CDR3 covers 14 residues. V dropped 3 bases and J dropped 4 bases, with 13 bases sitting between them. Germline assignment: CDR1 SGHRS and CDR2 YFSETQ. The CDR3 region has the DNA TGCGCCAGCAGCTGGGACGGGGGTAGCACTGAAGCTTTCTTT. This codes for CASSWDGGSTEAFF.

V is TRBV18 and J is TRBJ2-7; possibly TRBD1 for D (6 bases). Trimming took 4 bases from V and 3 from J, leaving 19 bases between them. The CDR3 spans 16 residues. Germline CDR1 reads KGHSH; CDR2 reads LQKENI. The CDR3 here is CASSLAGTRVYYEQYF. The DNA for the CDR3 is TGTGCCAGCTCACTTGCCGGGACAAGAGTATACTACGAGCAGTACTTC.

J is TRBJ2-1 and V is TRBV20-1; D is perhaps TRBD1 (5 bases). Germline V gives CDR1 DFQATT, CDR2 SNEGSKA (reference sequence). The CDR3 has 11 residues. CDR3 in DNA: TGCAGCGGACAAGACTACAATGAGCAGTTCTTC. Encoded protein: CSGQDYNEQFF.

The rearrangement joins TRBV9 to TRBJ1-5, with 10 bases aligning to TRBD1. The J segment lost 0 bases and the V segment lost 4 bases, leaving 7 bases of the junction unmatched. Germline values: CDR1 SGDLS, CDR2 YYNGEE. This CDR3 has 17 residues. The CDR3 DNA sequence: TGTGCCAGCAGCACCGGGACAGGGGCATATAGCAATCAGCCCCAGCATTTT. Translation: CASSTGTGAYSNQPQHF.

The chain joins TRBV4-1 to TRBJ1-3; TRBD1 might be the D (6 bases). Between the trimmed V and J ends, which lost 0 bases and 6 bases, there was a span of 18 bases. CDR1 MGHRA and CDR2 YSYEKL come from the germline V gene. This CDR3 has 17 residues. CDR3 in DNA: TGCGCCAGCAGCCAAGATCTACCGGCAGGGGCCCAAAACACCATATATTTT. Protein product: CASSQDLPAGAQNTIYF.

The chain joins TRBV13 to TRBJ2-4; TRBD2 aligns across 9 bases. The germline V gene has CDR1 PRHDT and CDR2 FYEKMQ (reference sequence). This CDR3 comprises 17 residues. V lost 5 bases to trimming and J lost 0 bases; unmatched junction nucleotides: 8. CDR3 residues: CASSVVGRGGAKNIQYF. The CDR3 DNA reads as TGTGCCAGCAGCGTAGTGGGGCGGGGGGGAGCCAAAAACATTCAGTACTTC.

This sequence joins TRBV7-9 and TRBJ1-5, with 7 bases fitting TRBD1. The CDR3 runs 15 residues. Trimming cost V 5 bases and J 5 bases; bases outside gene matches: 9. Germline lookup yields CDR1 SEHNR and CDR2 FQNEAQ (reference sequence). The CDR3 region is CASSTDRVPHQPQHF. CDR3 in DNA: TGTGCCAGCAGCACTGACAGGGTCCCCCATCAGCCCCAGCATTTT.

The chain carries TRBV11-2 and TRBJ2-7; TRBD2 matches 7 bases. Germline CDR1 SGHAT, CDR2 FQNNGV. This CDR3 has 15 amino acids. Trimming cost V 1 base and J 4 bases; bases outside gene matches: 7. CDR3 sequence: CASSLGLRERYEQYF. The CDR3 DNA sequence: TGTGCCAGCAGCTTAGGGTTGCGGGAGCGGTACGAGCAGTACTTC.

The chain combines TRBV12-2 with TRBJ1-5; the D call of TRBD1 is as the table states it, not checked on the DNA. TRBV12-2 is marked as a pseudogene. This CDR3 has 15 amino acids. CDR3 sequence: CASRTEADNDQPQHF. CDR3 in DNA: TGTGCAAGTCGCACAGAGGCGGACAATGATCAGCCCCAGCATTTT.

Worth noting for this clone: At one end, the junction sequence differs from germline, possibly due to a read error. The chain couples TRBV4-2 to TRBJ1-5, with D unresolved. This CDR3 is 16 amino acids long. The germline gives CDR1 LGHNA, CDR2 YNFKEQ. For the CDR3, the DNA is TGTGCCAGCAACCAAGACCGCGATTATAGCAATCAGCCCCAGCATTTT. Protein sequence: CASNQDRDYSNQPQHF.